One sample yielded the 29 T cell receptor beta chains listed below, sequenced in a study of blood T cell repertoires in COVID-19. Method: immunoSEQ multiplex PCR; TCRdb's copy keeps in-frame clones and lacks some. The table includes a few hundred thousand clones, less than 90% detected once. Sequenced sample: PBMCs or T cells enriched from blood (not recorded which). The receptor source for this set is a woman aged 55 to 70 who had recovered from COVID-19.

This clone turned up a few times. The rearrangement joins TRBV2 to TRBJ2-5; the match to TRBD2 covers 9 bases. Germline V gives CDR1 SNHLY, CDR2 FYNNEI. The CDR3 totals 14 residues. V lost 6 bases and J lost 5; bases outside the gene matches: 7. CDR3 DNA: TGTGCCAGCAGGGAGCGGGGGGCATGGGAGACCCAGTACTTC. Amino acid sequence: CASRERGAWETQYF.

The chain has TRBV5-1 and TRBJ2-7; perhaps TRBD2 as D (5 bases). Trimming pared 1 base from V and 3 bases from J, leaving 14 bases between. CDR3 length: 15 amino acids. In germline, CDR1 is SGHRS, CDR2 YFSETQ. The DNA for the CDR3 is TGCGCCAGCAGCTTGATCTCGACGGGGATCTACGAGCAGTACGTC. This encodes CASSLISTGIYEQYV.

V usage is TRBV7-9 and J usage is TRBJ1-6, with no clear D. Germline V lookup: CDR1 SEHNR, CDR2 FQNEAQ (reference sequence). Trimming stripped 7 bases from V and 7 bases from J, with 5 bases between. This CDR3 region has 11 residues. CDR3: CASNSNSPLHF. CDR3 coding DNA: TGTGCCAGCAACTCCAATTCACCCCTCCACTTT.

CDR3 nucleotides: TGTGCCAGCAGTTACCAGACAGGGGGCGCGAGCACTGAAGCTTTCTTT. Encoded protein: CASSYQTGGASTEAFF. This sequence joins TRBV6-5 and TRBJ1-1, with 10 nucleotides matching TRBD1. V gave up 2 bases and J gave up 4 bases; unmatched junction bases: 7. Looked up from germline, CDR1 is MNHEY and CDR2 is SVGAGI. There are 16 residues in the CDR3.

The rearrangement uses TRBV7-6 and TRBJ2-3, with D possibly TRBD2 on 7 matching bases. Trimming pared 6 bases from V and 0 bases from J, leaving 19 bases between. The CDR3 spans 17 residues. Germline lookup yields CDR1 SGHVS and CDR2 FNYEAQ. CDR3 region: CASSPSGGHPSTDTQYF. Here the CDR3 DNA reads TGTGCCAGCAGTCCGTCGGGGGGCCACCCTAGCACAGATACGCAGTATTTT.

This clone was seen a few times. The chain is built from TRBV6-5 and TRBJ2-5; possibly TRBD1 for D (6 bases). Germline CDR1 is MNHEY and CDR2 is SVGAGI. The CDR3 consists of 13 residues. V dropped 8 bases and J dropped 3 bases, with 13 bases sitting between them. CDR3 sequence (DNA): TGTGCCAGCGGAAGGGGGACCGAAGAGACCCAGTACTTC. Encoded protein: CASGRGTEETQYF.

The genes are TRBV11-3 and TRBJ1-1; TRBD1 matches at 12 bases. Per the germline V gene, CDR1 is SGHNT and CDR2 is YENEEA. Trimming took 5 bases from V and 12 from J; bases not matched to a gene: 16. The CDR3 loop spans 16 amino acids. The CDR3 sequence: CASSPRSPGTGGKSFF. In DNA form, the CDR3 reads TGTGCCAGCAGCCCCCGATCCCCCGGGACAGGGGGCAAGTCTTTCTTT.

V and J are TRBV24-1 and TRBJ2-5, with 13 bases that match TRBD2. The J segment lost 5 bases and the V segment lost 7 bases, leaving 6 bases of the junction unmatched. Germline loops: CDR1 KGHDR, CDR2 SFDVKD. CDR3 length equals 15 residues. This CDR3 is CATSLLAGGPETQYF. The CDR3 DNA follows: TGTGCCACCAGCCTACTAGCGGGGGGGCCTGAGACCCAGTACTTC.

The CDR3 region has the DNA TGTGCCAGCAGCTTAGGGGGGGACAGCCTGGTCGAGCAGTACTTC. Translation gives CASSLGGDSLVEQYF. The V and J genes are TRBV11-3 and TRBJ2-7, with D perhaps matching TRBD1 (7 bases). V gave up 1 base and J gave up 6 bases, with 16 bases separating them. Germline-derived CDR1 and CDR2 are SGHNT and YENEEA. The CDR3 covers 15 residues.

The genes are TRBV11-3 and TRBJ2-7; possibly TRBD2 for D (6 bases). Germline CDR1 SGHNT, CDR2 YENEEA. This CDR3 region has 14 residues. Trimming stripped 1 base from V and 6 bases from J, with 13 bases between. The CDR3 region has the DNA TGTGCCAGCAGCTTAGGGGCGACTAGTCGCGAGCAGTACTTC. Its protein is CASSLGATSREQYF. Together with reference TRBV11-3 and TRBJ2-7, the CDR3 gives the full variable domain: EAGVVQSPRYKIIEKKQPVAFWCNPISGHNTLYWYLQNLGQGPELLIRYENEEAVDDSQLPKDRFSAERLKGVDSTLKIQPAELGDSAVYLCASSLGATSREQYFGPGTRLTVT.

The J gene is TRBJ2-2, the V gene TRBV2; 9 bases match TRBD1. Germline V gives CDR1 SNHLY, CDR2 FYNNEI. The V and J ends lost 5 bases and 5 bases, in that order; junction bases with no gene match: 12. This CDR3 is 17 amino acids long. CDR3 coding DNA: TGTGCCAGCAGTACCTTGACAGGGGGAGCTCGGACCGGGGAGCTGTTTTTT. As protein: CASSTLTGGARTGELFF.

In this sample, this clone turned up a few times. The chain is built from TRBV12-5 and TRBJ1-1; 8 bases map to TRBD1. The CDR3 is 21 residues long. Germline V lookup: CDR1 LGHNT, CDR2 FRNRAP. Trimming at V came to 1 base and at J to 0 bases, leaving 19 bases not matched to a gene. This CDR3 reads CASGLGRRGLTGVPMNTEAFF. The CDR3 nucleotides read TGTGCTAGTGGTTTGGGCCGGAGGGGCCTGACAGGGGTCCCTATGAACACTGAAGCTTTCTTT.

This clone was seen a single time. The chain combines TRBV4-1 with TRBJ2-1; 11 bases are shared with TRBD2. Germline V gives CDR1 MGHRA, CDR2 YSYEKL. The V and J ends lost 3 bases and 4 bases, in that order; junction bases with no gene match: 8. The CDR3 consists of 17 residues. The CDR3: CASSQGRLAGIYNEQFF. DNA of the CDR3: TGCGCCAGCAGCCAGGGAAGACTAGCGGGGATATACAATGAGCAGTTCTTC.

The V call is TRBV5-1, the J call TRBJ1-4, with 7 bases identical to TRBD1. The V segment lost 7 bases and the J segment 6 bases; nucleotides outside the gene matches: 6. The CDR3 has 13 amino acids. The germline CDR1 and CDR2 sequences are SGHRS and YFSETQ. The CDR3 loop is CASGTAVDEKLFF. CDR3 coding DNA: TGCGCCAGCGGGACAGCCGTCGATGAAAAACTGTTTTTT.

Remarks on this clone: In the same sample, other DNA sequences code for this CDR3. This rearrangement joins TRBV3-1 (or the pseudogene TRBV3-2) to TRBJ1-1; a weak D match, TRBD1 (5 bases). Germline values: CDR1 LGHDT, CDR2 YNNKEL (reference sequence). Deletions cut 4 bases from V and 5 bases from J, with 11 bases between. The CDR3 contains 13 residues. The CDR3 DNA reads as TGTGCCAGCAGCCCCCGGGGGGGAACTGAAGCTTTCTTT. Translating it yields CASSPRGGTEAFF.

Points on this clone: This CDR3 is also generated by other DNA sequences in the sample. CDR3 DNA sequence: TGCGCCAGCAGCTTGGACAGATCCACAGATACGCAGTATTTT. As protein: CASSLDRSTDTQYF. The chain couples TRBV5-1 to TRBJ2-3; D is undetermined. This CDR3 has 14 residues. Between the trimmed V and J ends, which lost 0 bases and 2 bases, there was a span of 7 bases. In germline, CDR1 is SGHRS, CDR2 YFSETQ.

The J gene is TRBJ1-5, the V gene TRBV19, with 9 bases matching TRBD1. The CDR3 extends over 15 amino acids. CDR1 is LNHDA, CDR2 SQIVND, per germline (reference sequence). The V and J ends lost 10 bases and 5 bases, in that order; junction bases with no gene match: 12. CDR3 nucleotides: TGTGCCACCGTCAAAAAGCACAGGGGGCATCAGCCCCAGCATTTT. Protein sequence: CATVKKHRGHQPQHF.

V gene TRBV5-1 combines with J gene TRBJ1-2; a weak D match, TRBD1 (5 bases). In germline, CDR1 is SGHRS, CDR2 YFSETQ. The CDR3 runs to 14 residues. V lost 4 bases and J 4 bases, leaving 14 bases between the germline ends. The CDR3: CASSEPTVFYGYTF. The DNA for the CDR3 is TGCGCCAGCAGCGAACCGACAGTTTTCTATGGCTACACCTTC.

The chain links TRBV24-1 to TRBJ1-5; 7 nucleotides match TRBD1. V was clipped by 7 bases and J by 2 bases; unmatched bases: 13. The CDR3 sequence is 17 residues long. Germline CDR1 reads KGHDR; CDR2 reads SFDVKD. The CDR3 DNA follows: TGTGCCACCAGCCATCGGGACAGCCCCGGAGGCAATCAGCCCCAGCATTTT. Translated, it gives CATSHRDSPGGNQPQHF.

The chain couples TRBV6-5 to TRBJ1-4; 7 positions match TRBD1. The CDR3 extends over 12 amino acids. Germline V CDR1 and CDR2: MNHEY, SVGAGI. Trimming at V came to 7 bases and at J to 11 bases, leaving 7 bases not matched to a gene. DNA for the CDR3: TGTGCCAGCACCGGGACAGTGGGGAAACTGTTTTTT. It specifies CASTGTVGKLFF.

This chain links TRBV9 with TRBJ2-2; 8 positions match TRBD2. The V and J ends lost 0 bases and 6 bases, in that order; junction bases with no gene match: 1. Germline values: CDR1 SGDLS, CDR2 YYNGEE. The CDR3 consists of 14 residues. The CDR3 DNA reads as TGTGCCAGCAGCGTAGCGGGAGGGGCCGGGGAGCTGTTTTTT. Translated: CASSVAGGAGELFF.

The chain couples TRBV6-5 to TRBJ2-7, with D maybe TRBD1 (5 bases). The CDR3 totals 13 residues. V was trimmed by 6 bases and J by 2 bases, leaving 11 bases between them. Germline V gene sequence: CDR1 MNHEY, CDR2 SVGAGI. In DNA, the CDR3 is TGTGCCAGCAGCATCAGGGCTACCTACGAGCAGTACGTC. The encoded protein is CASSIRATYEQYV.

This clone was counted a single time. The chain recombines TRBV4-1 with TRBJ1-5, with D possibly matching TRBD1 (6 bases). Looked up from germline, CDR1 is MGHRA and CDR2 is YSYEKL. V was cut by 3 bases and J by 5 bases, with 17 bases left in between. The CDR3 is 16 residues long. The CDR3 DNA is TGCGCCAGCAGCCATCTGTTATTGGGGGCCTATCAGCCCCAGCATTTT. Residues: CASSHLLLGAYQPQHF.

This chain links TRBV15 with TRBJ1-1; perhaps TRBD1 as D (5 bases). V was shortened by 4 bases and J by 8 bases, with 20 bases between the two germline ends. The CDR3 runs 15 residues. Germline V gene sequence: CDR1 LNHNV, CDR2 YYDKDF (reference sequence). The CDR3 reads CATSTPGQAREEAFF. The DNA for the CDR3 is TGTGCCACCAGCACCCCAGGGCAGGCGCGAGAGGAAGCTTTCTTT.

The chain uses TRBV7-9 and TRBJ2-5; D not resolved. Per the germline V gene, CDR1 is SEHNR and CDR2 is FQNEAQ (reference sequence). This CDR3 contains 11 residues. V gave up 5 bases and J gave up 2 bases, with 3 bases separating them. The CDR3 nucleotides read TGTGCCAGCAGCCCACAAGAGACCCAGTACTTC. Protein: CASSPQETQYF.

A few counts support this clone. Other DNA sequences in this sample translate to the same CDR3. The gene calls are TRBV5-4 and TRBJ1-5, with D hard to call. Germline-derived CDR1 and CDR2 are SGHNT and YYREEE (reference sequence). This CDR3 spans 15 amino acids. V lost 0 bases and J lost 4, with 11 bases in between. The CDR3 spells CASSLGGSGNQPQHF. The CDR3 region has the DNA TGTGCCAGCAGCTTGGGAGGGAGTGGAAATCAGCCCCAGCATTTT. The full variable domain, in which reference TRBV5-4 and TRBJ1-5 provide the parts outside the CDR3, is ETGVTQSPTHLIKTRGQQVTLRCSSQSGHNTVSWYQQALGQGPQFIFQYYREEENGRGNFPPRFSGLQFPNYSSELNVNALELDDSALYLCASSLGGSGNQPQHFGDGTRLSIL.

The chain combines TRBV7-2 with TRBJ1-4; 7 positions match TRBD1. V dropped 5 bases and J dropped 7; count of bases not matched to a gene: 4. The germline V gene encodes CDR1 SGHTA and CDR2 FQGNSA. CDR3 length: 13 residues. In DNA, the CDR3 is TGTGCCAGCAGCCCACGACAGGGTGAAAAACTGTTTTTT. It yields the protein CASSPRQGEKLFF.

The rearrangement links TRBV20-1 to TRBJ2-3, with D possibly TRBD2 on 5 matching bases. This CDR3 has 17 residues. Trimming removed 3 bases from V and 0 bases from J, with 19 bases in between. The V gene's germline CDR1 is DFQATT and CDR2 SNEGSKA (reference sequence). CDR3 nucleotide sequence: TGCAGTGCTAGTACAGAATTAGGACTGCCAAGCACAGATACGCAGTATTTT. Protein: CSASTELGLPSTDTQYF.

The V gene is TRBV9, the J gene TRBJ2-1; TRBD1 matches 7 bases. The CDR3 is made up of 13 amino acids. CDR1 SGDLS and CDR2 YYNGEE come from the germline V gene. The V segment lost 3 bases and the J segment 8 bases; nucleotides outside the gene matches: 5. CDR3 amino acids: CASSGRQGHEQFF. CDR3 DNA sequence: TGTGCCAGCAGCGGACGACAGGGCCATGAGCAGTTCTTC.